The T cell receptor beta chain described here comes from a study of early T cells in non-severe SARS-CoV-2 infection. V lost 4 bases, J lost 3 bases, and 7 bases lay in between. Germline V gives CDR1 DFQATT, CDR2 SNEGSKA (reference sequence). The CDR3 consists of 12 residues. This clonotype occurred many times. TCRdb reprocessed the 5' RACE reads with MiXCR, giving one entry per CDR3 protein. Seen here are around 98,000 distinct CDR3 sequences, 9.5% to 12% observed once, and the top ten hold around 4.7%. The rearrangement uses TRBV20-1 and TRBJ1-5; D not resolved. This TCR was sampled from an adult who was a healthcare worker with PCR-confirmed SARS-CoV-2 infection or an uninfected control (not recorded which). The material sequenced was whole blood. The CDR3 loop is CSATRANQPQHF. DNA for the CDR3: TGCAGTGCTACCCGGGCCAATCAGCCCCAGCATTTT.